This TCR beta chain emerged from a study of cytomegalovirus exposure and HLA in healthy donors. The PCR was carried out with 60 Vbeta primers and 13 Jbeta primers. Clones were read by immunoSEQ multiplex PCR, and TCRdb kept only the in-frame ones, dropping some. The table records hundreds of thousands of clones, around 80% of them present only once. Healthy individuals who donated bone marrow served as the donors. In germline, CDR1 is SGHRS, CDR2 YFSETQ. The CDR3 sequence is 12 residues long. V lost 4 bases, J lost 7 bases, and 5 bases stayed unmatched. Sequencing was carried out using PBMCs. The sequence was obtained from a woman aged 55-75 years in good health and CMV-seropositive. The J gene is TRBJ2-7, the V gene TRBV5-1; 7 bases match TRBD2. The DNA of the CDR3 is TGCGCCAGCAGCCAGCCTAGCGGTGAGCAGTACTTC. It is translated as CASSQPSGEQYF.